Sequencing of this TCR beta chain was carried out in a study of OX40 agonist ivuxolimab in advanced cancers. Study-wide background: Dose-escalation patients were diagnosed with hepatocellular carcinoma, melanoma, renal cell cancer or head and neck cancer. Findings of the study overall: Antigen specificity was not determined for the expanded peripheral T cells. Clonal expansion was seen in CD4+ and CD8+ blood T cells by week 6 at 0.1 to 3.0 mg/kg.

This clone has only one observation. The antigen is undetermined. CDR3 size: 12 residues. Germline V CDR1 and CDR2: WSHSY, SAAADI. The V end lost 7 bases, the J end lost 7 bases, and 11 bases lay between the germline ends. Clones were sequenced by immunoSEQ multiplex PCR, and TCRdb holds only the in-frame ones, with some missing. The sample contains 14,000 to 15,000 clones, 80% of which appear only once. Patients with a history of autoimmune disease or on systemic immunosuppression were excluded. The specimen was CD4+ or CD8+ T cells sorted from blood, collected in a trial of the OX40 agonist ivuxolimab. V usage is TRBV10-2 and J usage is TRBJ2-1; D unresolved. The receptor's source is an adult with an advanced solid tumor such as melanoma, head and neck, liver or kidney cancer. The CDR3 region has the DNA TGCGCCAGCACCCGACTTCTAAATGAGCAGTTCTTC. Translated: CASTRLLNEQFF.